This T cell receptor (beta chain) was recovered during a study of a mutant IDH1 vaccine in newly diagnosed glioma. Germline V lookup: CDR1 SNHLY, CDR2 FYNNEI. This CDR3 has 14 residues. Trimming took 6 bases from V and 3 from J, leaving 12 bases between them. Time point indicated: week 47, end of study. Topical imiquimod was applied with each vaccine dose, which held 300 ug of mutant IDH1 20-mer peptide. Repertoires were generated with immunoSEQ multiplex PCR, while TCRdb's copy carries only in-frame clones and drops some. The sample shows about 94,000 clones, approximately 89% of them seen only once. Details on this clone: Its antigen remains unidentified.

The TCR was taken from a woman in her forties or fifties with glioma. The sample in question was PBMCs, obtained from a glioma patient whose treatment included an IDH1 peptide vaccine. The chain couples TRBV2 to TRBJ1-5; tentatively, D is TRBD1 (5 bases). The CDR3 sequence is CASRGREANQPQHF. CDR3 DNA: TGTGCCAGCAGAGGCAGGGAGGCCAATCAGCCCCAGCATTTT.